Shown below are 15 T cell receptor beta chains from a single sample sequenced in a study of CD8+CD57+ T cells in acquired aplastic anemia (dated by TCRdb to the late 2010s). Sequencer: Illumina HiSeq 2000. Profiling of TCR beta VDJ combinations and CDR3 sequences used genomic DNA as the template. The public reads were quality trimmed at Q25 with fastp and then assembled into clones with MiXCR by TCRdb, keeping productive beta chains. Rows with a matching CDR3 protein are joined into one entry that keeps the most common DNA and genes. In all, the sample holds roughly 280,000 distinct CDR3 sequences, and 45% to 65% of those were seen once. The ten most abundant clones make up 1.3% of the sample. The patients picked for sequencing were ones in whom flow cytometry had shown an expansion of CD8+CD57+ cells. Material for sequencing was sorted CD4+, CD8+, or CD8+CD57+ T cells (not recorded which) from PBMCs. The receptors stem from a human donor with aplastic anemia.

The chain employs TRBV15 and TRBJ1-4; D is unclear. Trimming left V 1 base short and J 4 bases short, with 4 bases between. The CDR3 has 13 amino acids. Germline CDR1 and CDR2: LNHNV and YYDKDF (reference sequence). The CDR3 protein is CATSRVDNEKLFF. CDR3 sequence (DNA): TGTGCCACCAGCAGAGTGGATAATGAAAAACTGTTTTTT.

J is TRBJ1-1 and V is TRBV20-1; 7 bases agree with TRBD1. The CDR3 runs to 11 residues. The germline gives CDR1 DFQATT, CDR2 SNEGSKA (reference sequence). V dropped 8 bases and J dropped 9; count of bases not matched to a gene: 9. CDR3 sequence: CSYNRGGQAFF. The CDR3 DNA reads TGCAGTTACAACAGGGGCGGACAAGCTTTCTTT.

This sequence joins TRBV5-1 and TRBJ2-1; TRBD1 matches 8 bases. The germline CDR1 and CDR2 sequences are SGHRS and YFSETQ. The J segment lost 6 bases and the V segment lost 8 bases, leaving 10 bases of the junction unmatched. The CDR3 loop spans 14 amino acids. Here the CDR3 reads CAREDRAPFNEQFF. DNA of the CDR3: TGCGCCAGGGAGGACAGGGCCCCCTTCAATGAGCAGTTCTTC.

A few counts support this clonotype. The V and J genes are TRBV7-3 and TRBJ2-7, with D tentatively TRBD2 (5 bases). The CDR3 is made up of 14 amino acids. Trimming stripped 1 base from V and 3 bases from J, with 10 bases between. Germline-derived CDR1 and CDR2 are SGHTA and FQGTGA. The CDR3 protein is CASSLNPGNYEQYF. For the CDR3, the DNA is TGTGCCAGCAGCTTAAACCCGGGGAACTACGAGCAGTACTTC.

At least ten counts were recorded for this clonotype. The V call is TRBV10-3, the J call TRBJ2-1; 9 positions match TRBD2. Germline V gene data show CDR1 as ENHRY and CDR2 as SYGVKD. The junction had 8 bases not matched to a gene; V was cut back by 8 bases and J by 3 bases. There are 15 residues in the CDR3. Written as DNA, the CDR3 is TGTGCCATCCGAATAGGACTAGCGTACTACAATGAGCAGTTCTTC. Translated, it gives CAIRIGLAYYNEQFF.

The chain uses TRBV19 and TRBJ2-3; D uncertain. The CDR3 is 10 amino acids. V was clipped by 0 bases and J by 8 bases, with 0 bases between them. Germline CDR1 is LNHDA and CDR2 is SQIVND (reference sequence). DNA for the CDR3: TGTGCCAGTAGTATAGATACGCAGTATTTT. Its protein product is CASSIDTQYF.

This clonotype has only a few counts. V is TRBV24-1 and J is TRBJ1-1; a weak D match, TRBD1 (6 bases). Germline V CDR1 and CDR2: KGHDR, SFDVKD. The V gene lost 12 bases and the J gene lost 0 bases, with 10 bases spanning the gap. This CDR3 is built from 12 residues. CDR3 nucleotide sequence: TGTGCCGTACAGGGTCTGAACACTGAAGCTTTCTTT. Protein sequence: CAVQGLNTEAFF.

The table lists this clonotype with many counts. J is TRBJ1-2 and V is TRBV5-1; TRBD1 agrees at 7 bases. In germline, CDR1 is SGHRS, CDR2 YFSETQ. The CDR3 contains 15 residues. The J segment lost 8 bases and the V segment lost 4 bases, leaving 14 bases of the junction unmatched. The CDR3 spells CASSPTSGQVRGYTF. The CDR3 DNA reads as TGCGCCAGCAGCCCGACCTCCGGACAGGTGCGGGGCTACACCTTC. Drawing the rest from reference TRBV5-1 and TRBJ1-2, the complete variable domain is KAGVTQTPRYLIKTRGQQVTLSCSPISGHRSVSWYQQTPGQGLQFLFEYFSETQRNKGNFPGRFSGRQFSNSRSEMNVSTLELGDSALYLCASSPTSGQVRGYTFGSGTRLTVV.

Remarks on this clonotype: At one of its ends the junction is not consistent with the germline gene, which may arise from a read error. V usage is TRBV20-1 and J usage is TRBJ2-7, with 7 positions matching TRBD2. Germline CDR1 reads DFQATT; CDR2 reads SNEGSKA (reference sequence). CDR3 length: 14 residues. CDR3 amino acids: CSAGMPGLSDEQCF. The CDR3, as DNA: TGCAGTGCCGGAATGCCGGGACTATCGGATGAGCAGTGCTTC.

The chain has TRBV20-1 and TRBJ2-7; a weak D match, TRBD2 (5 bases). The germline gives CDR1 DFQATT, CDR2 SNEGSKA (reference sequence). V was trimmed by 6 bases and J by 7 bases, leaving 19 bases between them. The CDR3 extends over 13 amino acids. CDR3 amino acids: CSATGGTPGEQYF. As DNA, the CDR3 is TGCAGTGCAACCGGAGGAACCCCGGGGGAGCAGTACTTC.

The genes are TRBV10-2 and TRBJ1-1; maybe TRBD1 (5 bases). CDR1 is WSHSY and CDR2 is SAAADI in the germline V gene. Deletions cut 6 bases from V and 3 bases from J, with 8 bases between. The CDR3 has 12 residues. For the CDR3, the DNA is TGCGCCAGCAGAAGGGGTGACACTGAAGCTTTCTTT. Amino acids: CASRRGDTEAFF.

This clonotype was seen many times. The chain joins TRBV3-1 to TRBJ1-3; TRBD1 aligns across 10 bases. With 6 bases clipped from V and 4 bases from J, the junction kept 3 bases outside the gene matches. This CDR3 contains 14 residues. Looked up from germline, CDR1 is LGHDT and CDR2 is YNNKEL (reference sequence). The CDR3 DNA reads as TGTGCCAGCAGGTGGACAGGGGGAGGAAACACCATATATTTT. Translated: CASRWTGGGNTIYF.

The chain recombines TRBV11-2 with TRBJ2-5; 10 bases fit TRBD2. Germline CDR1 and CDR2: SGHAT and FQNNGV. This CDR3 has 18 amino acids. Losses at the gene ends were 1 base for V and 4 bases for J; bases not matched to a gene: 12. In DNA, the CDR3 is TGTGCCAGCAGCTTAGGACTCGGGCTAGCGGGGGAAGGAGAGACCCAGTACTTC. Amino acid sequence: CASSLGLGLAGEGETQYF. Full variable domain (remainder filled in from reference TRBV11-2 and TRBJ2-5): EAGVAQSPRYKIIEKRQSVAFWCNPISGHATLYWYQQILGQGPKLLIQFQNNGVVDDSQLPKDRFSAERLKGVDSTLKIQPAKLEDSAVYLCASSLGLGLAGEGETQYFGPGTRLLVL.

The chain couples TRBV5-1 to TRBJ2-5; 8 bases are a match to TRBD2. Germline V lookup: CDR1 SGHRS, CDR2 YFSETQ. The CDR3 runs to 15 residues. V trimming: 4 bases; J trimming: 2 bases; junction bases outside the gene matches: 7. For the CDR3, the DNA is TGCGCCAGCAGCGGGAGCGGGGGTTCTCAAGAGACCCAGTACTTC. It translates to CASSGSGGSQETQYF.

The rearrangement uses TRBV29-1 and TRBJ1-1; D unresolved. This CDR3 has 12 amino acids. CDR1 is SQVTM and CDR2 is ANQGSEA in the germline V gene. Trimming left V 3 bases short and J 1 base short, with 6 bases between. DNA for the CDR3: TGCAGCGTTGAGCAAGCGAACACTGAAGCTTTCTTT. The encoded protein is CSVEQANTEAFF.